This T cell receptor beta chain was sequenced in a study of T cells in tuberculosis. Study summary: The T cells targeted glucose monomycolate, a mycobacterial lipid, via CD1B. Study-level results: Shorter CDR3-alpha in active tuberculosis partly drove smaller distances.

On this clone itself: Its antigen is still unknown.

Germline values: CDR1 SGHVS, CDR2 FQNEAQ. The V end was cut by 6 bases, the J end by 2 bases, with 9 bases between. This CDR3 region has 13 residues. Sequenced by immunoSEQ multiplex PCR; TCRdb stores in-frame clones only, minus some. There are about 30,000 clones in the sample; 93% occur only once, and around 4.9% lies in the top ten. This clonotype was sampled from a donor aged 5-35 years with latent tuberculosis or without tuberculosis infection. The chain employs TRBV7-8 and TRBJ2-3, with a tentative D call TRBD1 (6 bases). Sequenced: PBMCs. The CDR3 nucleotides read TGTGCCAGCAGAGGGGGTAACACAGATACGCAGTATTTT. As protein: CASRGGNTDTQYF.